This T cell receptor beta chain was recovered during a study of blood T cell repertoires in COVID-19. Study background: Material from acute and convalescent COVID-19 was sourced from the United States, Italy and Spain. In each case, the material was cDNA or gDNA derived from T cells, B-cell-depleted T cells, or PBMCs.

The assay was immunoSEQ multiplex PCR, and TCRdb's table has in-frame clones only and misses some. The data contain about 130,000 clones, approximately 80% of them singletons. This clone was seen once. Sequenced material: peripheral blood. The clonotype comes from a man aged 35-49 years with active or convalescent COVID-19.

The CDR3 region is CASSLRTGGRANEKLFF. DNA of the CDR3: TGTGCCAGCAGCCTTCGGACAGGGGGCCGAGCTAATGAAAAACTGTTTTTT. The V and J genes are TRBV3-1 (or the pseudogene TRBV3-2) and TRBJ1-4; 11 nucleotides match TRBD1. With 4 bases clipped from V and 3 bases from J, the junction kept 7 bases outside the gene matches. Per the germline V gene, CDR1 is LGHDT and CDR2 is YNNKEL (reference sequence). This CDR3 has 17 residues.